The source of this T cell receptor beta chain is a study of PD-1 blockade in classical Hodgkin lymphoma. Points from the study as a whole: Possible causes of repertoire differences, disease activity or prior therapy, remain undefined.

This clone was picked up one time. What it binds is not known. Data came from immunoSEQ multiplex PCR; TCRdb stores just in-frame clones and leaves some out. In the table there are 20,000 to 25,000 clones, under 75% of which are singletons. As for time point: cycle 4 day 1 (C4D1), after less than 7 weeks of nivolumab. All trial patients relapsed after autologous stem cell transplantation. Magnetic negative selection was used to purify CD4+ T cells from PBMCs that had been thawed. V was clipped by 6 bases and J by 4 bases, with 13 bases between them. Germline V gene lookup returns CDR1 MGHDK and CDR2 SYGVNS. The CDR3 length is 13 residues.

Source: CD4+ T cells from blood, taken before the fourth cycle of nivolumab. The chain has TRBV25-1 and TRBJ2-7, with D possibly matching TRBD1 (6 bases). This TCR derives from a human donor with classical Hodgkin lymphoma. The CDR3 DNA follows: TGTGCCAGCAGCCCACAGGGTCGGTACGAGCAGTACTTC. Its translation: CASSPQGRYEQYF.